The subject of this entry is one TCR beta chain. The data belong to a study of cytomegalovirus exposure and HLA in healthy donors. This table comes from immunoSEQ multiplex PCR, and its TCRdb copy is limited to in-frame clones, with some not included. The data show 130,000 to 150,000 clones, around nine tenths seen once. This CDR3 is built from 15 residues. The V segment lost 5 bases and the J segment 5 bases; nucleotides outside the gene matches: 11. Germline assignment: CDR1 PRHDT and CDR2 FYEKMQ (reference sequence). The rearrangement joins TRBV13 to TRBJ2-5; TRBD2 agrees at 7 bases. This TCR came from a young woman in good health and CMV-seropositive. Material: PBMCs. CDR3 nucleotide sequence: TGTGCCAGCAGCAACCCCGTCGGGGGGATGGAGACCCAGTACTTC. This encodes CASSNPVGGMETQYF.